One and the same sample provided the 26 T cell receptor beta chains below, sequenced in a study of beta chain features in type 1 diabetes. Expressed TCRB transcripts were sequenced after all isolated RNA was converted to cDNA. Clones were read by immunoSEQ multiplex PCR, and TCRdb kept only the in-frame ones, dropping some. Of about 350,000 clones listed, around a fifth are singletons. The sample consisted of naive CD4+ T cells from blood. These receptors were obtained from a woman aged 18-30 years in good health.

The V gene is TRBV5-1, the J gene TRBJ2-7, with TRBD1 as a possible D gene (5 bases). V gave up 4 bases and J gave up 3 bases, with 11 bases separating them. CDR3 length equals 13 residues. Germline-derived CDR1 and CDR2 are SGHRS and YFSETQ. The CDR3, as DNA: TGCGCCAGCAGCGACGACAGTAACTACGAGCAGTACTTC. Residues: CASSDDSNYEQYF.

This clone was seen a few times. The J gene is TRBJ2-1, the V gene TRBV29-1, with 9 bases identical to TRBD1. Germline lookup yields CDR1 SQVTM and CDR2 ANQGSEA. CDR3 length: 13 residues. With 6 bases clipped from V and 3 bases from J, the junction kept 3 bases outside the gene matches. The CDR3 nucleotides are TGCAGCGTCCCGGGACAGGGCTACAATGAGCAGTTCTTC. It codes for CSVPGQGYNEQFF.

V gene TRBV30 combines with J gene TRBJ1-1; D is unclear. The V and J ends lost 2 bases and 7 bases respectively, with 11 bases between them. Germline V gene data show CDR1 as GTSNPN and CDR2 as SVGIG (reference sequence). This CDR3 has 12 residues. CDR3 bases: TGTGCCTGGAGTCAAGAACCAGGTGAAGCTTTCTTT. Encoded protein: CAWSQEPGEAFF.

The chain combines TRBV18 with TRBJ2-1; 7 bases fit TRBD1. CDR1 is KGHSH and CDR2 is LQKENI in the germline V gene. This CDR3 region has 15 residues. After removal of 3 bases from V and 2 bases from J, the junction contained 4 bases not matched to a gene. Written as DNA, the CDR3 is TGTGCCAGCTCACCCCGGGGACAGACCTACAATGAGCAGTTCTTC. It yields the protein CASSPRGQTYNEQFF.

This clone was counted between two and nine times. V usage is TRBV2 and J usage is TRBJ2-7, with TRBD2 as a possible D gene (5 bases). Germline V CDR1 and CDR2: SNHLY, FYNNEI. Trimming took 4 bases from V and 2 from J, leaving 15 bases between them. The CDR3 extends over 15 amino acids. CDR3 sequence (DNA): TGTGCCAGCAGTGGTGAAGGGAGTTTGACCTACGAGCAGTACTTC. Its translation: CASSGEGSLTYEQYF. Drawing the rest from reference TRBV2 and TRBJ2-7, the complete variable domain is EPEVTQTPSHQVTQMGQEVILRCVPISNHLYFYWYRQILGQKVEFLVSFYNNEISEKSEIFDDQFSVERPDGSNFTLKIRSTKLEDSAMYFCASSGEGSLTYEQYFGPGTRLTVT.

This clone showed up just a few times. The rearrangement uses TRBV5-6 and TRBJ2-1, with D perhaps TRBD1 (6 bases). Trimming left V 4 bases short and J 9 bases short, with 17 bases between. CDR3 size: 14 residues. Per germline, CDR1 SGHDT and CDR2 YYEEEE. Here the CDR3 DNA reads TGTGCCAGCAGCCGGAGAGGGGGTTCTATTGAGCAGTTCTTC. It yields the protein CASSRRGGSIEQFF. Full variable domain (rest looked up from reference TRBV5-6 and TRBJ2-1): DAGVTQSPTHLIKTRGQQVTLRCSPKSGHDTVSWYQQALGQGPQFIFQYYEEEERQRGNFPDRFSGHQFPNYSSELNVNALLLGDSALYLCASSRRGGSIEQFFGPGTRLTVL.

This rearrangement joins TRBV30 to TRBJ2-1; 14 bases are shared with TRBD2. The CDR3 runs to 15 residues. The germline gives CDR1 GTSNPN, CDR2 SVGIG (reference sequence). V was clipped by 1 base and J by 12 bases; unmatched bases: 8. The CDR3 protein is CAWSAGLAGEEGQFF. The CDR3 nucleotides read TGTGCCTGGAGTGCGGGACTAGCGGGGGAGGAGGGGCAGTTCTTC.

The chain recombines TRBV9 with TRBJ2-1; weak D call: TRBD2 (5 bases). The CDR3 is made up of 15 amino acids. The ends were cut back, 6 bases at V and 0 bases at J, with 13 bases in the middle. Per the germline V gene, CDR1 is SGDLS and CDR2 is YYNGEE. The CDR3 sequence is CASNEGTTSYNEQFF. The CDR3 nucleotides are TGTGCCAGCAACGAGGGTACTACCTCCTACAATGAGCAGTTCTTC.

This chain connects TRBV28 to TRBJ1-1, with D unresolved. Germline values: CDR1 MDHEN, CDR2 SYDVKM. CDR3 length: 14 residues. Trimming removed 5 bases at V and 0 bases at J, with 10 bases between. CDR3 region: CASSPGGMNTEAFF. The CDR3 DNA reads as TGTGCCAGCAGTCCCGGCGGGATGAACACTGAAGCTTTCTTT.

The gene calls are TRBV5-6 and TRBJ1-2; unclear D gene. CDR3 length: 11 amino acids. Trimming removed 0 bases from V and 8 bases from J, with 5 bases in between. CDR1 and CDR2 from the germline V gene are SGHDT and YYEEEE. CDR3 region: CASSLGQGYTF. The CDR3 DNA reads TGTGCCAGCAGCTTGGGTCAGGGCTACACCTTC.

The CDR3: CASSQRPGVTSYEQYF. CDR3 in DNA: TGTGCCAGCAGCCAACGACCAGGGGTAACCTCCTACGAGCAGTACTTC. The chain is built from TRBV5-8 and TRBJ2-7; tentatively, D is TRBD1 (6 bases). V lost 4 bases to trimming and J lost 0 bases, with 17 bases between them. The CDR3 is 16 amino acids. Germline loops: CDR1 SGHTS, CDR2 YDEGEE.

V and J are TRBV5-1 and TRBJ2-1; TRBD1 matches at 8 bases. The CDR3 totals 13 residues. Per germline, CDR1 SGHRS and CDR2 YFSETQ. After removal of 5 bases from V and 7 bases from J, the junction contained 5 bases not matched to a gene. CDR3 sequence reads: CASSGQGSNEQFF. The CDR3, as DNA: TGCGCCAGCAGTGGACAGGGATCAAATGAGCAGTTCTTC.

The J gene is TRBJ2-1, the V gene TRBV14, with D uncertain. Per germline, CDR1 SGHDN and CDR2 FVKESK. The ends were cut back, 7 bases at V and 8 bases at J, with 15 bases in the middle. There are 13 residues in the CDR3. The CDR3 is CASTFISRHEQFF. In nucleotides, the CDR3 is TGTGCCAGCACCTTCATCTCGCGCCATGAGCAGTTCTTC.

This chain joins TRBV4-1 and TRBJ2-3; no reliable D call. The CDR3 runs 14 residues. The V end was cut by 4 bases, the J end by 6 bases, with 14 bases between. Germline assignment: CDR1 MGHRA and CDR2 YSYEKL. The CDR3, as DNA: TGCGCCAGCAGCCCTCGGCCCAGCGCGGATACGCAGTATTTT. Its translation: CASSPRPSADTQYF.

The rearrangement uses TRBV2 and TRBJ1-1; no reliable D call. This CDR3 has 12 residues. V lost 2 bases and J lost 9, with 10 bases in between. Germline V gives CDR1 SNHLY, CDR2 FYNNEI. CDR3 sequence reads: CASSEIRGKAFF. CDR3 DNA: TGTGCCAGCAGTGAAATCCGGGGAAAAGCTTTCTTT.

This clone was detected only a few times. This rearrangement joins TRBV19 to TRBJ2-2; 8 nucleotides align to TRBD1. This CDR3 has 15 amino acids. The V gene's germline CDR1 is LNHDA and CDR2 SQIVND (reference sequence). Unmatched junction bases numbered 5, after V lost 5 bases and J lost 3 bases. The CDR3 DNA sequence: TGTGCCAGTAGTTGGACAGGGCGGGACACCGGGGAGCTGTTTTTT. Its translation is CASSWTGRDTGELFF.

This clone was detected only a few times. This rearrangement joins TRBV7-9 to TRBJ1-1, with a tentative D call TRBD1 (6 bases). The CDR3 length is 17 residues. The V gene lost 5 bases and the J gene lost 5 bases, with 24 bases spanning the gap. Germline CDR1 SEHNR, CDR2 FQNEAQ (reference sequence). As DNA, the CDR3 is TGTGCCAGCAGCGGGTTGGGGGGGCGCGAGTTGGGGACTGAAGCTTTCTTT. Its protein product is CASSGLGGRELGTEAFF. The full variable domain, its missing parts supplied by reference TRBV7-9 and TRBJ1-1, is DTGVSQNPRHKITKRGQNVTFRCDPISEHNRLYWYRQTLGQGPEFLTYFQNEAQLEKSRLLSDRFSAERPKGSFSTLEIQRTEQGDSAMYLCASSGLGGRELGTEAFFGQGTRLTVV.

The chain joins TRBV11-2 to TRBJ2-7; 8 nucleotides match TRBD1. The CDR3 runs to 14 residues. The V gene's germline CDR1 is SGHAT and CDR2 FQNNGV. The V gene end was trimmed by 4 bases and the J gene end by 7 bases; junction bases not matched to a gene: 9. The CDR3 bases are TGTGCCAGCAGCTACGACAGGGGTCCGGGGGAGCAGTACTTC. As protein: CASSYDRGPGEQYF.

The chain is built from TRBV7-9 and TRBJ2-1, with D possibly matching TRBD2 (6 bases). This CDR3 has 16 amino acids. Germline V gene data show CDR1 as SEHNR and CDR2 as FQNEAQ (reference sequence). V was pared by 5 bases and J by 0 bases, with 14 bases between. The CDR3 spells CASSPLAAPSYNEQFF. In DNA, the CDR3 is TGTGCCAGCAGCCCGTTAGCGGCCCCCTCCTACAATGAGCAGTTCTTC.

Only a few counts were recorded for this clone. The chain uses TRBV7-8 and TRBJ1-1; the D is unclear. V lost 7 bases and J lost 1, with 16 bases in between. There are 15 residues in the CDR3. Per germline, CDR1 SGHVS and CDR2 FQNEAQ. CDR3 coding DNA: TGTGCCAGCAATAACATGAGGGTGAGGAACACTGAAGCTTTCTTT. It yields the protein CASNNMRVRNTEAFF.

V is TRBV7-2 and J is TRBJ2-7; 9 nucleotides match TRBD2. This CDR3 comprises 18 residues. The V segment lost 3 bases and the J segment 5 bases; nucleotides outside the gene matches: 17. Germline V gives CDR1 SGHTA, CDR2 FQGNSA. Here the CDR3 DNA reads TGTGCCAGCAGCTTCCCGGCTAGCGGGGTCTTTGGTAAAGACGAGCAGTACTTC. This encodes CASSFPASGVFGKDEQYF.

This clone was seen a handful of times. The chain joins TRBV6-1 to TRBJ2-7; D is ambiguous. The V gene's germline CDR1 is MNHNS and CDR2 SASEGT. The CDR3 has 13 amino acids. The V and J ends lost 1 base and 5 bases respectively, with 9 bases between them. Here the CDR3 DNA reads TGTGCCAGCAGTGAAGGACTGAGTGACGAGCAGTACTTC. It specifies CASSEGLSDEQYF.

The chain joins TRBV18 to TRBJ2-7; tentative D call: TRBD1 (6 bases). The CDR3 consists of 15 residues. The V gene lost 0 bases and the J gene lost 2 bases, with 11 bases spanning the gap. Germline CDR1 KGHSH, CDR2 LQKENI. The CDR3 here is CASSPPSRDTYEQYF. For the CDR3, the DNA is TGTGCCAGCTCACCACCTTCCCGGGACACCTACGAGCAGTACTTC.

This clone has only a few counts. This chain connects TRBV7-3 to TRBJ1-6; D gene uncertain. This CDR3 comprises 16 residues. Germline loops: CDR1 SGHTA, CDR2 FQGTGA. V lost 5 bases and J 0 bases, leaving 11 bases between the germline ends. This CDR3 reads CASSESGSSYNSPLHF. The DNA of the CDR3 is TGTGCCAGCAGCGAGTCGGGGAGCTCCTATAATTCACCCCTCCACTTT.

V is TRBV12-5 and J is TRBJ2-3; a possible D gene is TRBD2 (5 bases). With 10 bases removed from V and 5 bases from J, the gap between germline ends came to 10 bases. CDR1 LGHNT and CDR2 FRNRAP come from the germline V gene. The CDR3 extends over 11 amino acids. In DNA, the CDR3 is TGTGCTAACGGGGTCGGAGATACGCAGTATTTT. Protein: CANGVGDTQYF.

The rearrangement joins TRBV4-3 to TRBJ1-4, with D tentatively TRBD1 (5 bases). V was trimmed by 6 bases and J by 10 bases, leaving 27 bases between them. CDR1 is LGHNA, CDR2 YSLEER, per germline. The CDR3 has 17 residues. The CDR3 is CASSVQAPGKLGLKLFF. The DNA of the CDR3 is TGCGCCAGCAGTGTCCAGGCCCCAGGGAAATTGGGGTTAAAACTGTTTTTT.